A selection of T cell receptor beta chains follows, all from one sample in a study of T-cell reconstitution after alpha-beta-depleted transplantation in children. Via MiXCR, TCRdb re-called the PCR reads, giving one row per CDR3 protein. Found here are a few hundred thousand distinct CDR3 sequences, 43% of them singletons; the top ten hold around 29%. This material consisted of PBMCs, taken before TCRalphabeta/CD19-depleted stem cell transplant. The receptor source for this set is a girl aged 2 to 10 with aplastic anemia, due to receive a stem cell transplant. CDR3s include the opening cysteine and the closing phenylalanine or tryptophan. D genes are given only for firm matches. Expanded clones are given a class, and other clones once, few, many or no size at all.

D | J | size | V | CDR3 | DNA
TRBD2 | TRBJ2-1 | many | TRBV7-9 | CASSLGLAGGSNNEQFF | TGTGCCAGCAGCTTAGGTCTAGCGGGAGGCTCAAACAATGAGCAGTTCTTC
NA | TRBJ2-7 | NA | TRBV12-3/TRBV12-4 | CPGLSCVLLCQQRHF | NA
NA | TRBJ1-3 | few | TRBV9 | CASTPYAGSGNTIYF | TGTGCCAGCACCCCGTACGCGGGATCTGGAAACACCATATATTTT
TRBD2 | TRBJ2-3 | NA | TRBV11-3 | CASSLGPSSGGTDTQYF | TGTGCCAGCAGCTTAGGACCTTCCAGCGGGGGCACAGATACGCAGTATTTT
TRBD2 | TRBJ2-5 | NA | TRBV4-2 | CASSPRAGTQETQYF | TGTGCCAGCAGCCCACGAGCGGGGACGCAAGAGACCCAGTACTTC
NA | TRBJ1-2 | NA | TRBV5-1 | CASSLERRLKDGYTF | TGCGCCAGCAGCTTGGAACGCCGGTTGAAGGATGGCTACACCTTC
NA | TRBJ2-3 | NA | TRBV18 | CASSPPRRASTDTQYF | TGTGCCAGCTCACCCCCTCGGAGAGCTAGCACAGATACGCAGTATTTT
NA | TRBJ2-5 | NA | TRBV5-5 | CASTAYPLSGQETQYF | TGTGCCAGCACAGCTTACCCCCTATCCGGTCAAGAGACCCAGTACTTC
NA | TRBJ2-7 | NA | TRBV7-7 | CASSLGQQYF | TGTGCCAGCAGCTTAGGGCAGCAGTACTTC
TRBD2 | TRBJ2-1 | NA | TRBV20-1 | CSASAGGSYNEQFF | TGCAGTGCGTCAGCGGGAGGGAGTTACAATGAGCAGTTCTTC
NA | TRBJ2-3 | few | TRBV4-2 | CASSQDGRSDTQYF | TGTGCCAGCAGCCAAGATGGCAGGTCAGATACGCAGTATTTT
TRBD1 | TRBJ2-3 | NA | TRBV7-9 | CASSPRQGRIDTQYF | TGTGCCAGCAGCCCAAGACAGGGAAGAATAGATACGCAGTATTTT
TRBD1 | TRBJ1-2 | NA | TRBV12-3/TRBV12-4 | CASSAPGQGAYGYTF | TGTGCCAGCAGTGCACCGGGACAGGGGGCCTATGGCTACACCTTC
TRBD2 | TRBJ2-4 | many | TRBV10-3 | CAISPGGGGNIQYF | TGTGCCATCAGTCCGGGAGGGGGAGGAAACATTCAGTACTTC
NA | TRBJ2-1 | few | TRBV25-1 | CASSRGTDEQFF | TGTGCCAGCAGTCGGGGAACCGATGAGCAGTTCTTC
NA | TRBJ1-1 | few | TRBV20-1 | CSAGLAPGNTEAFF | TGCAGTGCTGGACTCGCTCCAGGGAACACTGAAGCTTTCTTT
NA | TRBJ1-4 | few | TRBV4-3 | CASSQDKGQLFF | TGCGCCAGCAGCCAAGATAAGGGGCAACTGTTTTTT
NA | TRBJ2-7 | few | TRBV20-1 | CSVALLSSSYEQYF | TGCAGTGTCGCCCTTTTGTCGAGCTCCTACGAGCAGTACTTC
NA | TRBJ1-5 | few | TRBV6-1 | CASSHLRTANQPQHF | TGTGCCAGCAGCCACCTAAGAACAGCCAATCAGCCCCAGCATTTT
NA | TRBJ2-2 | many | TRBV5-1 | CASRESLGTGELFF | TGCGCCAGCAGGGAGTCTCTGGGGACCGGGGAGCTGTTTTTT
TRBD1 | TRBJ2-2 | NA | TRBV5-1 | CASSFGLFRDRDNTGELFF | TGCGCCAGCAGCTTTGGGCTTTTCCGGGACAGGGACAACACCGGGGAGCTGTTTTTT
TRBD2 | TRBJ2-2 | NA | TRBV27 | CASGREGYTGELFF | TGTGCCAGCGGGCGGGAGGGATACACCGGGGAGCTGTTTTTT
TRBD2 | TRBJ2-7 | NA | TRBV20-1 | CSASGNTSGGPYEQYF | TGCAGTGCTAGTGGCAATACTAGCGGGGGACCCTACGAGCAGTACTTC
NA | TRBJ2-2 | NA | TRBV5-1 | CASSLRAGNTGELFF | TGCGCCAGCAGCCTCCGGGCCGGGAACACCGGGGAGCTGTTTTTT
NA | TRBJ1-4 | NA | TRBV18 | CASSPAAGDNEKLFF | TGTGCCAGCTCACCAGCGGCAGGGGATAATGAAAAACTGTTTTTT
NA | TRBJ1-4 | many | TRBV28 | CASSSPGVKRGEKLFF | TGTGCCAGCAGCTCCCCAGGGGTTAAAAGAGGTGAAAAACTGTTTTTT
NA | TRBJ2-5 | many | TRBV29-1 | CSVFGGGAETQYF | TGCAGCGTTTTCGGGGGTGGAGCAGAGACCCAGTACTTC
TRBD1 | TRBJ2-5 | many | TRBV2 | CASSGDRGRETQYF | TGTGCCAGCAGTGGAGACAGGGGGCGAGAGACCCAGTACTTC
NA | TRBJ2-1 | few | TRBV6-5 | CASSYFRTYNEQFF | TGTGCCAGCAGTTACTTTCGGACCTACAATGAGCAGTTCTTC
NA | TRBJ2-6 | NA | TRBV10-3 | CAISVGLAAGANVLTF | TGTGCCATCAGTGTCGGCCTAGCTGCTGGGGCCAACGTCCTGACTTTC
NA | TRBJ2-1 | few | TRBV10-3 | CAITDPTRRYNEQFF | TGTGCCATCACCGACCCGACTAGGAGATACAATGAGCAGTTCTTC
TRBD1 | TRBJ1-3 | many | TRBV4-1 | CASSQGGQGLGSGNTIYF | TGCGCCAGCAGCCAAGGGGGACAGGGGTTAGGATCTGGAAACACCATATATTTT
NA | TRBJ1-4 | few | TRBV5-1 | CASSLGVNNEKLFF | TGCGCCAGCAGCTTGGGGGTGAATAATGAAAAACTGTTTTTT
TRBD2 | TRBJ2-7 | NA | TRBV6-2/TRBV6-3 | CASSISRDYVYEQYF | TGTGCCAGCAGCATCTCGCGGGACTACGTCTACGAGCAGTACTTC
TRBD2 | TRBJ2-1 | many | TRBV25-1 | CASSEYGLREGRFF | TGTGCCAGCAGTGAATATGGCTTACGGGAGGGCCGCTTCTTC
NA | TRBJ1-3 | NA | TRBV20-1 | CSARGRGPSGNTIYF | TGCAGTGCTAGAGGCAGGGGACCCTCTGGAAACACCATATATTTT
TRBD2 | TRBJ2-5 | few | TRBV20-1 | CSARDPLAGDDGETQYF | TGCAGTGCTAGAGATCCTCTAGCGGGAGATGACGGAGAGACCCAGTACTTC
TRBD2 | TRBJ2-7 | NA | TRBV3-1 | CASTHYSGRGYEQYF | TGTGCCAGCACTCATTATAGCGGGAGAGGTTACGAGCAGTACTTC
TRBD2 | TRBJ2-5 | NA | TRBV7-7 | CASSQFGPAGRETQYF | TGTGCCAGCAGCCAATTCGGCCCAGCGGGGAGAGAGACCCAGTACTTC
NA | TRBJ2-7 | NA | TRBV5-1 | CASSSTPGRAYEQYF | TGCGCCAGCAGCTCCACCCCCGGACGGGCCTACGAGCAGTACTTC
NA | TRBJ1-5 | NA | TRBV10-3 | CAISDRGQPQHF | TGTGCCATCAGTGATCGGGGACAGCCCCAGCATTTT
NA | TRBJ2-1 | many | TRBV6-5 | CASSSGTASYNEQFF | TGTGCCAGCAGTTCCGGGACGGCATCCTACAATGAGCAGTTCTTC
NA | TRBJ2-7 | NA | TRBV5-1 | CASSLPGTRGEQYF | TGCGCCAGCAGCTTGCCCGGGACCCGGGGCGAGCAGTACTTC
TRBD1 | TRBJ2-7 | NA | TRBV4-1 | CASSQGGHRTGAYEQYF | TGCGCCAGCAGCCAAGGGGGCCACAGGACAGGGGCCTACGAGCAGTACTTC
NA | TRBJ1-5 | NA | TRBV28 | CASSLNYQPQHF | TGTGCCAGCAGCCTCAACTATCAGCCCCAGCATTTT
NA | TRBJ1-1 | many | TRBV7-9 | CASSWPRDTEAFF | TGTGCCAGCAGTTGGCCCCGGGACACTGAAGCTTTCTTT
NA | TRBJ2-7 | many | TRBV2 | CASKITGTYEQYF | TGTGCCAGCAAGATCACAGGGACCTACGAGCAGTACTTC
NA | TRBJ1-1 | NA | TRBV29-1 | CSADGGNTEAFF | TGCAGCGCGGACGGGGGGAACACTGAAGCTTTCTTT
NA | TRBJ2-4 | NA | TRBV28 | CATLGQGLYF | TGTGCCACCCTGGGGCAGGGGTTGTACTTC
NA | TRBJ2-1 | many | TRBV20-1 | CSALPAGSYNEQFF | TGCAGTGCCCTACCGGCTGGCTCCTACAATGAGCAGTTCTTC
NA | TRBJ1-2 | many | TRBV12-3/TRBV12-4 | CASSLRGVRGYGYTF | TGTGCCAGCAGTTTACGTGGCGTCAGGGGCTATGGCTACACCTTC
NA | TRBJ2-2 | few | TRBV30 | CAWRDWNQNTGELFF | TGTGCCTGGAGGGACTGGAACCAGAACACCGGGGAGCTGTTTTTT
NA | TRBJ2-5 | NA | TRBV12-3/TRBV12-4 | CASSQFRGVQETQYF | TGTGCCAGCAGTCAATTTCGCGGGGTCCAAGAGACCCAGTACTTC
TRBD1 | TRBJ1-1 | NA | TRBV7-2 | CASSYSGTGSTEAFF | TGTGCCAGCAGCTACTCCGGGACAGGGTCCACTGAAGCTTTCTTT